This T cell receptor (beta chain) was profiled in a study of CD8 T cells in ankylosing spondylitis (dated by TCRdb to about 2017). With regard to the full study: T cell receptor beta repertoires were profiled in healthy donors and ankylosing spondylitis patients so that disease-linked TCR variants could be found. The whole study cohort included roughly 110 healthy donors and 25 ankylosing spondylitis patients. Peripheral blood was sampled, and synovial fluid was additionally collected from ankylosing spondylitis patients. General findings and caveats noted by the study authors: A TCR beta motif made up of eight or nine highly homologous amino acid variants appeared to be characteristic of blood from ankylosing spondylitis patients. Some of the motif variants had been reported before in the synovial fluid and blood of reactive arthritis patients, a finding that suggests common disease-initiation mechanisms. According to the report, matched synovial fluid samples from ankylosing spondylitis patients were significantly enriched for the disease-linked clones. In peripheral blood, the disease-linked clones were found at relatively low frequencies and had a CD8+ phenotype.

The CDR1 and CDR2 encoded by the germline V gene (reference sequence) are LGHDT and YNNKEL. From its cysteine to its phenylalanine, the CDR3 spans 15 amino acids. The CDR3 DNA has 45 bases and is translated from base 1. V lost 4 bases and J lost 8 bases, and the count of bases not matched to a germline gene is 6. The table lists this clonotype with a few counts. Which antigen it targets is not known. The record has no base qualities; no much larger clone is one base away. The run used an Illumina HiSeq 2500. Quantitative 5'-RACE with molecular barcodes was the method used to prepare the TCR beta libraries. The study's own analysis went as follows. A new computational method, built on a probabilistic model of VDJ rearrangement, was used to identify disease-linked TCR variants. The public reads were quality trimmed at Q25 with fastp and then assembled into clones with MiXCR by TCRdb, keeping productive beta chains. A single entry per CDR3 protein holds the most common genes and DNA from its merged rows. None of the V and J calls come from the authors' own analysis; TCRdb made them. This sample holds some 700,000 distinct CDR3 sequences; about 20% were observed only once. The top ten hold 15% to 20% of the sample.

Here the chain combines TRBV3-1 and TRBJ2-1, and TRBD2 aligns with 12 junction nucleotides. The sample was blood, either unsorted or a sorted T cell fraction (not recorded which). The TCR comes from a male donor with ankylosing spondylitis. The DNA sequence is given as TGTGCCAGCAGCCCGCCTAGCGGGAGGGCCCATGAGCAGTTCTTC. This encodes CASSPPSGRAHEQFF.